Below are 27 T cell receptor beta chains sequenced from a single sample in a study of blood T cell repertoires in COVID-19 (dated by TCRdb to the early 2020s). The library was obtained by the immunoSEQ multiplex PCR assay. TCRdb took this table from immuneACCESS and kept in-frame rearrangements with V and J called. Such tables lack part of the clones; where checked against another copy, unresolved V genes explain under half of the gap, and the rest is unexplained. The sample profile shows around 25,000 clones; approximately 94% of them were found once. The top ten clonotypes cover about 8% of the sample. Material for sequencing was peripheral blood. The source is a human donor in a cohort sampled during active COVID-19.

This chain joins TRBV6-5 and TRBJ1-6; D is unclear. This CDR3 is built from 15 residues. Germline V gives CDR1 MNHEY, CDR2 SVGAGI. V gave up 2 bases and J gave up 8 bases, with 13 bases separating them. The DNA of the CDR3 is TGTGCCAGCAGTTACCTCGGCAGGTCTGATTCACCCCTCCACTTT. Its translation: CASSYLGRSDSPLHF.

The chain is built from TRBV28 and TRBJ2-7; 9 nucleotides match TRBD1. V trimming: 5 bases; J trimming: 2 bases; junction bases outside the gene matches: 7. Germline V lookup: CDR1 MDHEN, CDR2 SYDVKM. CDR3 length: 15 amino acids. CDR3 nucleotides: TGTGCCAGCAGTGCCACAGGGGGCCCCCCCTACGAGCAGTACTTC. Translated, it gives CASSATGGPPYEQYF. The full variable domain, completed using reference TRBV28 and TRBJ2-7, is DVKVTQSSRYLVKRTGEKVFLECVQDMDHENMFWYRQDPGLGLRLIYFSYDVKMKEKGDIPEGYSVSREKKERFSLILESASTNQTSMYLCASSATGGPPYEQYFGPGTRLTVT.

The chain joins TRBV2 to TRBJ1-1; no reliable D call. Germline-derived CDR1 and CDR2 are SNHLY and FYNNEI. Deletions cut 1 base from V and 7 bases from J, with 10 bases between. The CDR3 has 13 residues. The DNA of the CDR3 is TGTGCCAGCAGTGAAGGGGGAGGGCTTGAAGCTTTCTTT. Translation gives CASSEGGGLEAFF.

A single count supports this clone. The DNA of the CDR3 is TGCGCCAGCAGTAAACAGGATCTCTTCACAGATACGCAGTATTTT. Encoded protein: CASSKQDLFTDTQYF. The rearrangement links TRBV10-2 to TRBJ2-3; D possibly corresponds to TRBD1 (5 bases). There are 15 residues in the CDR3. CDR1 WSHSY and CDR2 SAAADI come from the germline V gene. V lost 5 bases and J lost 2, with 14 bases in between.

The chain recombines TRBV11-3 with TRBJ2-7; D is ambiguous. The germline CDR1 and CDR2 sequences are SGHNT and YENEEA. This CDR3 contains 12 residues. With 5 bases removed from V and 5 bases from J, the gap between germline ends came to 10 bases. CDR3 protein: CASSPPGDEQYF. The CDR3 DNA sequence: TGTGCCAGCAGCCCACCTGGAGACGAGCAGTACTTC.

The chain carries TRBV6-5 and TRBJ1-3; D is possibly TRBD1 (6 bases). The CDR3 loop spans 15 amino acids. V was trimmed by 5 bases and J by 4 bases, leaving 15 bases between them. The germline CDR1 and CDR2 sequences are MNHEY and SVGAGI. The CDR3 bases are TGTGCCAGCAGTATACGGCCGGGGGGCGGAAACACCATATATTTT. Translated, it gives CASSIRPGGGNTIYF.

The V gene is TRBV30, the J gene TRBJ1-3; TRBD1 aligns across 10 bases. This CDR3 is built from 15 residues. J gave up 2 bases and V 1 base, and 2 bases lay outside the gene matches. CDR1 and CDR2 (germline): GTSNPN, SVGIG (reference sequence). The CDR3 reads CAWSGGTGAGNTIYF. The CDR3 coding sequence is TGTGCCTGGAGTGGGGGGACAGGGGCTGGAAACACCATATATTTT. The whole variable domain, filled in from reference TRBV30 and TRBJ1-3, reads SQTIHQWPATLVQPVGSPLSLECTVEGTSNPNLYWYRQAAGRGLQLLFYSVGIGQISSEVPQNLSASRPQDRQFILSSKKLLLSDSGFYLCAWSGGTGAGNTIYFGEGSWLTVV.

The rearrangement links TRBV7-6 to TRBJ1-1; no firm D call. There are 15 residues in the CDR3. CDR1 and CDR2 (germline): SGHVS, FNYEAQ. V lost 3 bases and J lost 1, with 12 bases in between. This CDR3 reads CASSLLALGNTEAFF. CDR3 nucleotide sequence: TGTGCCAGCAGCTTGTTAGCTTTGGGGAACACTGAAGCTTTCTTT.

The chain links TRBV6-6 to TRBJ1-2; maybe TRBD1 (6 bases). The CDR3 loop spans 13 amino acids. Trimming took 10 bases from V and 0 from J, leaving 12 bases between them. The germline gives CDR1 MNHNY, CDR2 SVGAGI (reference sequence). The CDR3 bases are TGTGCCACCCACAGGGAAACTAACTATGGCTACACCTTC. It specifies CATHRETNYGYTF.

The chain joins TRBV11-2 to TRBJ1-1, with 8 bases lining up with TRBD1. J lost 4 bases, V lost 5 bases, and 21 bases had no gene match. From germline, CDR1 is SGHAT and CDR2 FQNNGV. The CDR3 is 19 amino acids. The CDR3: CASSPRGQGWGVRVTEAFF. The CDR3 nucleotides read TGTGCCAGCAGCCCCCGAGGACAGGGTTGGGGGGTTCGAGTCACTGAAGCTTTCTTT.

This clone was recorded a few times. The rearrangement links TRBV28 to TRBJ2-2, with TRBD1 as a possible D gene (6 bases). The V gene lost 6 bases and the J gene lost 5 bases, with 16 bases spanning the gap. Germline values: CDR1 MDHEN, CDR2 SYDVKM. The length of the CDR3 is 15 residues. The CDR3 DNA follows: TGTGCCAGCAGCCAGCTACAGGGTGGGACCGGGGAGCTGTTTTTT. Amino acid sequence: CASSQLQGGTGELFF.

This clone was counted a few times. V usage is TRBV18 and J usage is TRBJ1-5; TRBD1 is a possible D gene (5 bases). Trimming removed 10 bases at V and 5 bases at J, with 18 bases between. Germline lookup yields CDR1 KGHSH and CDR2 LQKENI. The CDR3 covers 14 residues. In DNA form, the CDR3 reads TGTGCCACCACGGCGGGGAAAGGGGATCAGCCCCAGCATTTT. Translating gives CATTAGKGDQPQHF.

The J gene is TRBJ1-2, the V gene TRBV28; no definite D call. The V and J ends lost 3 bases and 7 bases respectively, with 15 bases between them. The germline V gene has CDR1 MDHEN and CDR2 SYDVKM. CDR3 length: 14 residues. The CDR3 DNA reads as TGTGCCAGCAGTTTGGTCCAGTCCCCTCGTGGCTACACCTTC. It specifies CASSLVQSPRGYTF.

J is TRBJ2-3 and V is TRBV20-1, with 9 bases matching TRBD1. The ends lost 3 bases at V and 3 bases at J; junction bases unmatched: 7. The germline V gene has CDR1 DFQATT and CDR2 SNEGSKA (reference sequence). The length of the CDR3 is 15 residues. The CDR3 region is CSASARDRVTDTQYF. CDR3 coding DNA: TGCAGTGCTAGTGCTCGGGACAGGGTAACAGATACGCAGTATTTT.

V is TRBV11-2 and J is TRBJ2-2, with D tentatively TRBD2 (6 bases). This CDR3 has 13 amino acids. The V and J ends lost 5 bases and 7 bases respectively, with 11 bases between them. Germline V gene data show CDR1 as SGHAT and CDR2 as FQNNGV. CDR3 bases: TGTGCCAGCAGCGGACTACCAGGCGGGGAGCTGTTTTTT. It encodes CASSGLPGGELFF.

The chain joins TRBV5-4 to TRBJ2-7; perhaps TRBD2 as D (6 bases). Germline V CDR1 and CDR2: SGHNT, YYREEE (reference sequence). V gave up 6 bases and J gave up 0 bases, with 16 bases separating them. The CDR3 totals 15 residues. The CDR3 DNA follows: TGTGCCAGCACCCTGATGGGGACTGCCTCCTACGAGCAGTACTTC. This translates into CASTLMGTASYEQYF. Looking up the rest from reference TRBV5-4 and TRBJ2-7 gives the full variable domain: ETGVTQSPTHLIKTRGQQVTLRCSSQSGHNTVSWYQQALGQGPQFIFQYYREEENGRGNFPPRFSGLQFPNYSSELNVNALELDDSALYLCASTLMGTASYEQYFGPGTRLTVT.

This clone was picked up one time. This chain connects TRBV11-3 to TRBJ2-1, with 11 bases identical to TRBD2. This CDR3 spans 19 amino acids. V trimming: 0 bases; J trimming: 1 base; junction bases outside the gene matches: 8. The V gene's germline CDR1 is SGHNT and CDR2 YENEEA. CDR3 amino acids: CASSLEISGRARSYNEQFF. In nucleotides, the CDR3 is TGTGCCAGCAGCTTAGAGATTAGCGGGAGGGCCAGGTCCTACAATGAGCAGTTCTTC.

This chain links TRBV7-8 with TRBJ2-3, with D possibly matching TRBD2 (6 bases). The V end lost 4 bases, the J end lost 2 bases, and 31 bases lay between the germline ends. Germline assignment: CDR1 SGHVS and CDR2 FQNEAQ. This CDR3 contains 21 residues. DNA for the CDR3: TGTGCCAGCAGCTCCCGAGGAGGGCTTTGGGGGACGACAAACCCCACAGATACGCAGTATTTT. It encodes CASSSRGGLWGTTNPTDTQYF.

J is TRBJ2-1 and V is TRBV4-1; the match to TRBD2 covers 12 bases. The CDR3 has 20 amino acids. With 0 bases clipped from V and 0 bases from J, the junction kept 9 bases outside the gene matches. Germline V gene data show CDR1 as MGHRA and CDR2 as YSYEKL. The CDR3 loop is CASSQEPSGRVLGSYNEQFF. As DNA, the CDR3 is TGCGCCAGCAGCCAAGAGCCTAGCGGGAGGGTCCTGGGCTCCTACAATGAGCAGTTCTTC.

The chain combines TRBV5-4 with TRBJ2-7; D unresolved. CDR1 and CDR2 from the germline V gene are SGHNT and YYREEE (reference sequence). V was trimmed by 0 bases and J by 0 bases, leaving 10 bases between them. This CDR3 is 15 amino acids long. CDR3 bases: TGTGCCAGCAGCTTGGGCCAGGTAAGCTCCTACGAGCAGTACTTC. It is translated as CASSLGQVSSYEQYF.

The rearrangement uses TRBV28 and TRBJ1-6, with D maybe TRBD1 (6 bases). CDR1 and CDR2 from the germline V gene are MDHEN and SYDVKM. CDR3 size: 15 residues. Between the trimmed V and J ends, which lost 7 bases and 5 bases, there was a span of 15 bases. The CDR3 region is CASNLRGGNNSPLHF. In DNA form, the CDR3 reads TGTGCCAGCAACTTGAGGGGGGGAAATAATTCACCCCTCCACTTT.

This chain connects TRBV7-2 to TRBJ2-1; 11 bases are shared with TRBD2. CDR3 length equals 17 residues. The V gene's germline CDR1 is SGHTA and CDR2 FQGNSA. V shed 1 base and J 8 bases; nucleotides not matched to a gene: 10. This CDR3 reads CASSLGWGLAGGYEQFF. DNA of the CDR3: TGTGCCAGCAGCTTAGGTTGGGGCCTAGCGGGAGGCTATGAGCAGTTCTTC.

The chain is built from TRBV6-1 and TRBJ1-1; no reliable D call. Germline loops: CDR1 MNHNS, CDR2 SASEGT. V lost 2 bases and J 4 bases, leaving 5 bases between the germline ends. This CDR3 contains 12 residues. The CDR3 nucleotides are TGTGCCAGCAGTGAAACTCCCACTGAAGCTTTCTTT. Protein sequence: CASSETPTEAFF.

This chain uses TRBV2 with TRBJ1-5, with D perhaps TRBD1 (6 bases). Germline-derived CDR1 and CDR2 are SNHLY and FYNNEI. The CDR3 has 15 amino acids. The V end was cut by 7 bases, the J end by 7 bases, with 20 bases between. The CDR3 spells CASIQGEGVWQPQHF. For the CDR3, the DNA is TGTGCCAGCATTCAAGGGGAGGGGGTTTGGCAGCCCCAGCATTTT.

CDR3 DNA sequence: TGCAGCGCAGGTTCCGGGACTGCTAACACCGGGGAGCTGTTTTTT. Translated, it gives CSAGSGTANTGELFF. This sequence joins TRBV29-1 and TRBJ2-2, with D perhaps matching TRBD2 (6 bases). This CDR3 region has 15 residues. Germline CDR1 and CDR2: SQVTM and ANQGSEA. V gave up 7 bases and J gave up 2 bases, with 17 bases separating them.

This clone was recorded only once. The chain links TRBV7-9 to TRBJ2-1; TRBD2 aligns across 9 bases. The CDR3 is 16 residues long. CDR1 SEHNR and CDR2 FQNEAQ come from the germline V gene (reference sequence). The V segment lost 1 base and the J segment 8 bases; nucleotides outside the gene matches: 9. CDR3 protein: CASSLGGGRATDEQFF. CDR3 nucleotide sequence: TGTGCCAGCAGCTTAGGGGGCGGGAGGGCTACCGATGAGCAGTTCTTC.

The chain carries TRBV19 and TRBJ1-2; the D is unclear. CDR3 length equals 12 residues. V was cut by 7 bases and J by 4 bases, with 10 bases left in between. The germline V gene has CDR1 LNHDA and CDR2 SQIVND (reference sequence). The CDR3 DNA reads as TGTGCCAGTACGGTATCCCTCTATGGCTACACCTTC. Translation gives CASTVSLYGYTF.